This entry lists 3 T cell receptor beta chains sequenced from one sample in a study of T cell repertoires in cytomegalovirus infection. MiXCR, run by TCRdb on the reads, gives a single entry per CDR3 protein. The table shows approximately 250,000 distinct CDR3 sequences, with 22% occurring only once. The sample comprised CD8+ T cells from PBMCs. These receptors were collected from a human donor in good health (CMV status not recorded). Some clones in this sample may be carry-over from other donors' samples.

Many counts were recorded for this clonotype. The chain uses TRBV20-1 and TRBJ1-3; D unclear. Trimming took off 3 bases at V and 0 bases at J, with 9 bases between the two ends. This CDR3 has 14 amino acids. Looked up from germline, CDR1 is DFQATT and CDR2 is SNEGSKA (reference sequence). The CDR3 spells CSASDGYSGNTIYF. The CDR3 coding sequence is TGCAGTGCTAGCGACGGGTACTCTGGAAACACCATATATTTT.

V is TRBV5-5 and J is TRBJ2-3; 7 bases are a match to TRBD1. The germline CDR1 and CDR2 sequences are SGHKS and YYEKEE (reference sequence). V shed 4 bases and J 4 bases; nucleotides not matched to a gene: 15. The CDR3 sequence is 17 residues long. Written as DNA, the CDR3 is TGTGCCAGCAGCCCACAACCGGGACAGTGGGGCCCAGATACGCAGTATTTT. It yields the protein CASSPQPGQWGPDTQYF.

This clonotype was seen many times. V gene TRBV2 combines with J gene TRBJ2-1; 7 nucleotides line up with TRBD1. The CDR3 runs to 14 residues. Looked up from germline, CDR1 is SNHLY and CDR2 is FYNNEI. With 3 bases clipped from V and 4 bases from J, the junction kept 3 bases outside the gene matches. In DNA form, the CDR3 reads TGTGCCAGCAGTGAGGGGACAGATTACAATGAGCAGTTCTTC. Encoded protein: CASSEGTDYNEQFF.